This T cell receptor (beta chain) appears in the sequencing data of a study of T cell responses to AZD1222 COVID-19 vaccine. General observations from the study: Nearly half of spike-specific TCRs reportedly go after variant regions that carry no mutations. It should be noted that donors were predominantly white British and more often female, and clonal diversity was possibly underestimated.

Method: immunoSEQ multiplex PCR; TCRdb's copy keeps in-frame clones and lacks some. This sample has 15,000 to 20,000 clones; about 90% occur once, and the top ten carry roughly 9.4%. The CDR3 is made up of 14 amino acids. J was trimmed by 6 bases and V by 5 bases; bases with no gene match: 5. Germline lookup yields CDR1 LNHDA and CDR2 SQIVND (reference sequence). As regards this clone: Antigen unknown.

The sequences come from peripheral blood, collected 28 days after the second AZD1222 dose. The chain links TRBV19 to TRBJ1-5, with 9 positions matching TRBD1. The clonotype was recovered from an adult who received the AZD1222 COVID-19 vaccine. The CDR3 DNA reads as TGTGCCAGTAGTGGACAGGGGATGGGTCAGCCCCAGCATTTT. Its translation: CASSGQGMGQPQHF.